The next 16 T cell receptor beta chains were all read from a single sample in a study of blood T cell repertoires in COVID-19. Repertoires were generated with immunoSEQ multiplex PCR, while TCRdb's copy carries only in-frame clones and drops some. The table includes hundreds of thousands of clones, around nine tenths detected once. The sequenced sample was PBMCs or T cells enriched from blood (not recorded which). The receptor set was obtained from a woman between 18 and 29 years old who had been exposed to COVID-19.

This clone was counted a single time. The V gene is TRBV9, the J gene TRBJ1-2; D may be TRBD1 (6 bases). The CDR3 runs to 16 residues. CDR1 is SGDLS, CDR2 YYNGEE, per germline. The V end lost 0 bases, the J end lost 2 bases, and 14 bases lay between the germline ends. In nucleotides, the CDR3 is TGTGCCAGCAGCGTAGCGAGCGGGGGCAGAAACTATGGCTACACCTTC. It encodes CASSVASGGRNYGYTF.

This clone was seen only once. The CDR3 loop is CASSLFRTGVTGRDGELFF. The CDR3 DNA reads as TGTGCCAGCAGCTTATTTCGGACAGGGGTTACGGGAAGGGACGGGGAGCTGTTTTTT. V gene TRBV7-8 combines with J gene TRBJ2-2; TRBD1 matches at 9 bases. The CDR3 contains 19 residues. CDR1 is SGHVS, CDR2 FQNEAQ, per germline. V lost 2 bases to trimming and J lost 7 bases; unmatched junction nucleotides: 17.

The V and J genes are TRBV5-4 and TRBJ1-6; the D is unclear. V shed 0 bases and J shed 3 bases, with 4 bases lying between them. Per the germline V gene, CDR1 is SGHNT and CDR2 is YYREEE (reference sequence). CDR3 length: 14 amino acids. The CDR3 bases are TGTGCCAGCAGCTTGGACAGCTATAATTCACCCCTCCACTTT. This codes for CASSLDSYNSPLHF.

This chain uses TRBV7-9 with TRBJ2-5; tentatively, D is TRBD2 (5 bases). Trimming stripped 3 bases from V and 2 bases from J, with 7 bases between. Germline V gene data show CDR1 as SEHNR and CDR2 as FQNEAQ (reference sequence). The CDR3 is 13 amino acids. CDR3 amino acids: CASSFRGQETQYF. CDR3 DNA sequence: TGTGCCAGCAGCTTTCGGGGTCAAGAGACCCAGTACTTC.

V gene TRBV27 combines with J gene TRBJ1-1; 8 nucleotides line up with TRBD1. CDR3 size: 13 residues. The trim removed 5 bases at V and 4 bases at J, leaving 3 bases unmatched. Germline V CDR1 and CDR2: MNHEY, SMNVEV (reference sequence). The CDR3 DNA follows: TGTGCCAGCAGTCGGACAGGGACCACTGAAGCTTTCTTT. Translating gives CASSRTGTTEAFF.

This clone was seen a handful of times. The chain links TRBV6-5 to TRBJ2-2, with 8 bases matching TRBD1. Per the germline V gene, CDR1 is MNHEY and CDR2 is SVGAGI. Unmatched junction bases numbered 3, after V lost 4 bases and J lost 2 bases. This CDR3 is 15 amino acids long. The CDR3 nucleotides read TGTGCCAGCAGTTCGGGACAGGTTAACACCGGGGAGCTGTTTTTT. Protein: CASSSGQVNTGELFF.

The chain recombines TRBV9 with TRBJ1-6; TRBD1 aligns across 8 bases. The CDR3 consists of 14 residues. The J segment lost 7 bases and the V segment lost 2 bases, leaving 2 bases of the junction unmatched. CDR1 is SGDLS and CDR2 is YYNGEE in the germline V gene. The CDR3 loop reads CASSVQGANSPLHF. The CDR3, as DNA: TGTGCCAGCAGCGTCCAGGGGGCGAATTCACCCCTCCACTTT.

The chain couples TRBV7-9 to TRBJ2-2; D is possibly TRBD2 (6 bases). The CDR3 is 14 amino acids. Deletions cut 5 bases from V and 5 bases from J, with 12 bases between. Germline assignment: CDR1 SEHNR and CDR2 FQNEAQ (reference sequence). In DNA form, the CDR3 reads TGTGCCAGCAGCCTAATCGCGGGGACCGGGGAGCTGTTTTTT. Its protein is CASSLIAGTGELFF.

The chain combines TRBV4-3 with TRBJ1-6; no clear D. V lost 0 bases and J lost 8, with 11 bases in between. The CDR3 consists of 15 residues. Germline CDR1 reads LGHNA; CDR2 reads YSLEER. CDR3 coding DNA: TGCGCCAGCAGCCAAGATAGTGGGAGGCATTCACCCCTCCACTTT. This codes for CASSQDSGRHSPLHF.

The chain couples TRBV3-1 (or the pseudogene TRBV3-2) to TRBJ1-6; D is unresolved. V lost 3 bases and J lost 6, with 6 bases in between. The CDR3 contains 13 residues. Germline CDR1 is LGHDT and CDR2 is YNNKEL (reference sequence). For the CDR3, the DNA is TGTGCCAGCAGCCAGGCTCTTAATTCACCCCTCCACTTT. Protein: CASSQALNSPLHF.

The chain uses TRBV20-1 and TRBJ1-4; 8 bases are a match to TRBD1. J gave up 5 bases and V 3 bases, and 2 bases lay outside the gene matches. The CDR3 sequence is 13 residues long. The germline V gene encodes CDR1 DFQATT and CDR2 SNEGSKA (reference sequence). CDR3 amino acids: CSASSGGNEKLFF. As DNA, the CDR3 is TGCAGTGCTAGTTCAGGGGGCAATGAAAAACTGTTTTTT.

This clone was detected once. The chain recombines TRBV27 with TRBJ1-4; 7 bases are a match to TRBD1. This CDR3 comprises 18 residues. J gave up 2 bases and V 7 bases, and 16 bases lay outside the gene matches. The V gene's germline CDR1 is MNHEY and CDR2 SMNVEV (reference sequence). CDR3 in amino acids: CASTPLGRGVETNEKLFF. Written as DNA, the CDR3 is TGTGCCAGCACTCCTTTGGGCAGGGGGGTCGAGACTAATGAAAAACTGTTTTTT.

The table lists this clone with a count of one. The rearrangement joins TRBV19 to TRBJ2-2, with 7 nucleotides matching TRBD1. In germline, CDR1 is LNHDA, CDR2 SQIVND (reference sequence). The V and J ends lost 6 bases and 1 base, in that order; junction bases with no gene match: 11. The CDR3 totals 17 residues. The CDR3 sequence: CASSAGARTGNTGELFF. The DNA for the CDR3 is TGTGCCAGTAGCGCCGGGGCCCGGACAGGGAACACCGGGGAGCTGTTTTTT. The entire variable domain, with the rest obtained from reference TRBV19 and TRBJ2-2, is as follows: DGGITQSPKYLFRKEGQNVTLSCEQNLNHDAMYWYRQDPGQGLRLIYYSQIVNDFQKGDIAEGYSVSREKKESFPLTVTSAQKNPTAFYLCASSAGARTGNTGELFFGEGSRLTVL.

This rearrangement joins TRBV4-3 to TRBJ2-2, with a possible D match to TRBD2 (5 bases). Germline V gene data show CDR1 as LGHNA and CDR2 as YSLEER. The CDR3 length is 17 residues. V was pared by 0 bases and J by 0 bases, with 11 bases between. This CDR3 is CASSQDNRGANTGELFF. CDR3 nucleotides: TGCGCCAGCAGCCAAGATAATCGGGGAGCGAACACCGGGGAGCTGTTTTTT.

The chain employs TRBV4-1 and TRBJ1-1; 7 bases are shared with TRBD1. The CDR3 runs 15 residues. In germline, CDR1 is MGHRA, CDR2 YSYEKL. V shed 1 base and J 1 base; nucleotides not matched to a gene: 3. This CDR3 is CASSQGHRGNTEAFF. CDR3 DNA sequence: TGCGCCAGCAGCCAAGGTCACAGGGGGAACACTGAAGCTTTCTTT.

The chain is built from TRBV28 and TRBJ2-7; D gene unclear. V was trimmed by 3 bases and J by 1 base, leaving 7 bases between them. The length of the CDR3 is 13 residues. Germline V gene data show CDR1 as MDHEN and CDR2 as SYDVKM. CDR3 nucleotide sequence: TGTGCCAGCAGTTTTGACAATTCCTACGAGCAGTACTTC. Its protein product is CASSFDNSYEQYF.